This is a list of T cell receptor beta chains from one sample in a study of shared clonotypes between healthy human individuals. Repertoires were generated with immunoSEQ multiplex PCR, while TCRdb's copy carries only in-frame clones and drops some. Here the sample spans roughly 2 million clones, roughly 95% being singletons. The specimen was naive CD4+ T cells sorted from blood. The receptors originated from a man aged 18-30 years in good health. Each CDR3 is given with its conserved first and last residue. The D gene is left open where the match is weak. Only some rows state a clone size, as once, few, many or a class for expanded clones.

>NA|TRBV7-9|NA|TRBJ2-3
CASSLAGGDTQYF
TGTGCCAGCAGCTTAGCAGGCGGAGATACGCAGTATTTT
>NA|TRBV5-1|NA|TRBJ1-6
CASSLQQLYNSPLHF
TGCGCCAGCAGCTTGCAACAGCTTTATAATTCACCCCTCCACTTT
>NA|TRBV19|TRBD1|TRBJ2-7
CASSEQGANEQYF
TGTGCCAGTAGTGAGCAGGGGGCTAACGAGCAGTACTTC
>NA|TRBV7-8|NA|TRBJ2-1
CASSLWTETYNEQFF
TGTGCCAGCAGCTTATGGACAGAGACCTACAATGAGCAGTTCTTC
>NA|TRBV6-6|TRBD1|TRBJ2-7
CASSYPDRVGYEQYF
TGTGCCAGCAGTTATCCAGACAGGGTAGGCTACGAGCAGTACTTC
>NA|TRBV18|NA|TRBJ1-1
CASSLGRVNTEAFF
TGTGCCAGCTCACTGGGACGGGTGAACACTGAAGCTTTCTTT
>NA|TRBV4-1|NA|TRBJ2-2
CASSQMDKNTGELFF
TGCGCCAGCAGCCAAATGGACAAGAACACCGGGGAGCTGTTTTTT
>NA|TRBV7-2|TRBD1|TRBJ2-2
CASSLGQGTLGRELFF
TGTGCCAGCAGCTTGGGACAGGGGACCCTCGGTCGGGAGCTGTTTTTT
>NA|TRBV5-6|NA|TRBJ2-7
CASRTRGYYEQYF
TGTGCCAGCAGGACTCGCGGGTACTACGAGCAGTACTTC
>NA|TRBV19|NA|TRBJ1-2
CASTLTNGALLRNGYTF
TGTGCCAGTACCCTTACGAACGGGGCCTTACTAAGGAATGGCTACACCTTC
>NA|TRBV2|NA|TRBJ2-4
CASKQENIQYF
TGTGCCAGCAAACAGGAAAACATTCAGTACTTC
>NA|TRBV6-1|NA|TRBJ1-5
CASSEQGSFAQPQHF
TGTGCCAGCAGTGAACAGGGGAGCTTTGCTCAGCCCCAGCATTTT
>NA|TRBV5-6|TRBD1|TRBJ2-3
CASSFFPGTAKSSTDTQYF
TGTGCCAGCAGCTTCTTCCCCGGGACAGCAAAATCTAGCACAGATACGCAGTATTTT
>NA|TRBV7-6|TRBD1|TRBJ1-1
CASSAPDRGSAEAFF
TGTGCCAGCAGCGCACCTGACAGGGGGAGCGCTGAAGCTTTCTTT
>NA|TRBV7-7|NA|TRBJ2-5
CASSLGTQETQYF
TGTGCTAGCAGCTTAGGGACACAAGAGACCCAGTACTTC
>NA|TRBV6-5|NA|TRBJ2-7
CASSFRQKTYEQYF
TGTGCCAGCAGTTTTCGACAGAAGACCTACGAGCAGTACTTC
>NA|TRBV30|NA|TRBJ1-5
CAWKAGLSSNQPQHF
TGTGCCTGGAAAGCAGGCTTAAGTAGCAATCAGCCCCAGCATTTT
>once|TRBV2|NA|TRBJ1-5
CASQKETNQPQHF
TGTGCCAGCCAAAAGGAGACCAATCAGCCCCAGCATTTT
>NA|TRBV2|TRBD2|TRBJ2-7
CASSSGAGGEEQYF
TGTGCCAGCAGTTCCGGAGCGGGGGGGGAAGAGCAGTACTTC
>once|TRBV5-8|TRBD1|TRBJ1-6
CASSGGDRVSSPLHF
TGTGCCAGCAGCGGAGGGGACAGGGTTTCCTCACCCCTCCACTTT
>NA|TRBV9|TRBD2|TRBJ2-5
CASSVTSGDVETQYF
TGTGCCAGCAGCGTAACTAGCGGGGATGTAGAGACCCAGTACTTC
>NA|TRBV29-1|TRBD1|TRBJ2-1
CSARPGTESSAEQFF
TGCAGCGCCCGTCCCGGGACAGAGTCCTCGGCTGAGCAGTTCTTC
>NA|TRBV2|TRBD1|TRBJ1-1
CASSLRIFRDRGAEAFF
TGTGCCAGCAGCCTTCGAATCTTCCGGGACAGGGGCGCTGAAGCTTTCTTT
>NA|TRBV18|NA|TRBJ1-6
CASSLENSPLHF
TGTGCCAGCTCACTCGAAAATTCACCCCTCCACTTT
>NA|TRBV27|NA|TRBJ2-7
CASSTKFRVLDEQYF
TGTGCCAGCAGTACCAAATTCCGGGTCCTCGACGAGCAGTACTTC
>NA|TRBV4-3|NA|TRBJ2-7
CASSQDPRTTSYEQYF
TGCGCCAGCAGCCAAGATCCCAGGACAACCTCCTACGAGCAGTACTTC
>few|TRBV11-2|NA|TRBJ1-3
CASSLDLAGSIYF
TGTGCCAGCAGCTTAGATCTCGCAGGGTCAATATATTTT
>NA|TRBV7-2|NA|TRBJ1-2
CASSLDRLIADGYTF
TGTGCCAGCAGCTTAGATAGGTTGATCGCGGATGGCTACACCTTC
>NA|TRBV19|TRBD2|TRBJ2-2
CASSIDSGRNTGELFF
TGTGCCAGTAGTATAGATAGCGGGAGGAACACCGGGGAGCTGTTTTTT
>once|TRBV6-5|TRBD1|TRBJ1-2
CASSYSTGGGYGYTF
TGTGCCAGCAGTTACTCGACAGGGGGCGGCTATGGCTACACCTTC
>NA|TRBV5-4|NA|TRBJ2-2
CASSPGRGANTGELFF
TGTGCCAGCAGCCCGGGAAGGGGGGCGAACACCGGGGAGCTGTTTTTT
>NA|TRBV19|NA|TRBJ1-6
CASGEGRRGTSPLHF
TGTGCCAGCGGAGAGGGGCGACGGGGAACTTCACCCCTCCACTTT
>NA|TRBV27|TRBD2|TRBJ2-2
CASSPQLAGGPGRELFF
TGTGCCAGCAGTCCACAACTAGCGGGGGGGCCAGGCCGGGAGCTGTTTTTT
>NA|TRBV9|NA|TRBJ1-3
CASSPRQTGNTIYF
TGTGCCAGCAGCCCCCGACAGACTGGAAACACCATATATTTT
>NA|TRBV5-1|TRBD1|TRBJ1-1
CASRDRASTEAFF
TGCGCCAGCAGAGACAGGGCAAGCACTGAAGCTTTCTTT
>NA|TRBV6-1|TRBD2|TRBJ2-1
CASSALTSGGAANEQFF
TGTGCCAGCAGTGCACTCACTAGCGGGGGGGCGGCCAATGAGCAGTTCTTC
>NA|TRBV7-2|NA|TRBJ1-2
CASRGVPNYGYTF
TGTGCCAGCAGGGGCGTTCCTAACTATGGCTACACCTTC
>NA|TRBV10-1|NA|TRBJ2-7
CASSESGTYEQYF
TGCGCCAGCAGTGAGTCGGGTACCTACGAGCAGTACTTC
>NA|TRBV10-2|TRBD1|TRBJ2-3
CASRDGTGDYKTQYF
TGCGCCAGCAGGGACGGGACAGGCGACTATAAGACGCAGTATTTT
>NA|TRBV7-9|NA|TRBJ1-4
CASSLVEGNEKLFF
TGTGCCAGCAGCTTAGTCGAGGGTAATGAAAAACTGTTTTTT
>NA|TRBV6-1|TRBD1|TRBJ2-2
CASRTGGTGELFF
TGTGCCAGCAGGACAGGGGGCACCGGGGAGCTGTTTTTT
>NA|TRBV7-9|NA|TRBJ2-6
CASSLAPPGAGANVLTF
TGTGCCAGCAGCTTAGCCCCCCCAGGGGCTGGGGCCAACGTCCTGACTTTC
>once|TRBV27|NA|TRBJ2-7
CASSPPYEQYF
TGTGCCAGCAGTCCCCCCTACGAGCAGTACTTC
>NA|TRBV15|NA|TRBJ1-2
CATSPGAEPNYGYTF
TGTGCCACCAGCCCAGGGGCAGAACCTAACTATGGCTACACCTTC
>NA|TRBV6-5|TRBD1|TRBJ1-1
CASSPGTGFRTEAFF
TGTGCCAGCAGTCCCGGGACAGGGTTCAGGACTGAAGCTTTCTTT
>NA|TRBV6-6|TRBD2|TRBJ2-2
CASSTGLANTGELFF
TGTGCCAGCAGTACGGGACTAGCGAACACCGGGGAGCTGTTTTTT
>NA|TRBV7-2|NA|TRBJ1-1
CASSSEVYTEAFF
TGTGCCAGCAGCTCGGAGGTGTACACTGAAGCTTTCTTT
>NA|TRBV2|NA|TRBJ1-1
CASSEGDMITEAFF
TGTGCCAGCAGTGAAGGGGATATGATCACTGAAGCTTTCTTT
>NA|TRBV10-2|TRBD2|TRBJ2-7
CASSEGGLAGDTYEQYF
TGCGCCAGCAGTGAAGGAGGACTAGCGGGAGATACCTACGAGCAGTACTTC
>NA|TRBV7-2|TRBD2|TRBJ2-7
CASSLDGTRREQYF
TGTGCCAGCAGCTTAGACGGGACTAGGCGCGAGCAGTACTTC
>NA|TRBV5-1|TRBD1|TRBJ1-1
CASSSQGDTEAFF
TGCGCCAGCAGTTCCCAGGGGGACACTGAAGCTTTCTTT
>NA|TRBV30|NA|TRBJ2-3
CAWSANSGTDTQYF
TGTGCCTGGAGTGCCAATAGCGGCACAGATACGCAGTATTTT